This TCR beta chain was obtained from a study of control samples from healthy donors and cancer patients. Assay: immunoSEQ multiplex PCR; the TCRdb copy retains only in-frame clones and omits some. The sample lists some 120,000 clones, roughly 94% occurring once. Losses at the gene ends were 2 bases for V and 6 bases for J; bases not matched to a gene: 1. Germline V gene data show CDR1 as SGHRS and CDR2 as YFSETQ. The CDR3 has 12 amino acids. The TCR comes from a man younger than 40 in good health. Sequencing input: blood. The chain links TRBV5-1 to TRBJ1-1; 7 bases are shared with TRBD1. CDR3 in DNA: TGCGCCAGCAGCTTAGGGGGCCCTGAAGCTTTCTTT. It encodes CASSLGGPEAFF.